These T cell receptor beta chains were read from a single sample in a study of T cell clones after liver transplantation. Only in-frame clones appear in the TCRdb table, and some are missing; sequencing was by immunoSEQ multiplex PCR. The data hold about 99,000 clones, with 80% to 90% observed a single time. The sample consisted of CD4+ T cells from blood, taken approximately 50 months after liver transplant. These receptor sequences come from a human patient who received a liver transplant. Some T cells may possibly be graft donor cells. The CDR3 runs from the conserved cysteine through the conserved F or W. The order of the fields is V gene, J gene, D gene, clone size, CDR3 length, CDR3 DNA, CDR3 protein. A D gene is named only where the DNA matches it firmly. The size entry is marked missing in some rows and otherwise reads once, few, many or a size class.

V gene: TRBV7-5
J gene: TRBJ1-2
D gene: .
clone size: .
CDR3 length: 12
CDR3 DNA: TGTGTCAGAAGCTTAGCAAGCTATGGCTACACCTTC
CDR3 protein: CVRSLASYGYTF

V gene: TRBV4-2
J gene: TRBJ1-4
D gene: TRBD1
clone size: .
CDR3 length: 17
CDR3 DNA: TGTGCCAGCAGCCAAGAAGTTCGAGGGACAGTTAATGAAAAACTGTTTTTT
CDR3 protein: CASSQEVRGTVNEKLFF

V gene: TRBV19
J gene: TRBJ1-4
D gene: TRBD1
clone size: .
CDR3 length: 16
CDR3 DNA: TGTGCCAGTAGTATTTCCGGGACAGCAACTAATGAAAAACTGTTTTTT
CDR3 protein: CASSISGTATNEKLFF

V gene: TRBV11-2
J gene: TRBJ2-7
D gene: TRBD1
clone size: .
CDR3 length: 14
CDR3 DNA: TGTGCCAGCAGCCCCAGGGACAGGCTCTACGAGCAGTACTTC
CDR3 protein: CASSPRDRLYEQYF

V gene: TRBV5-1
J gene: TRBJ2-7
D gene: TRBD2
clone size: .
CDR3 length: 14
CDR3 DNA: TGCGCCAGCAGCTTTTGGGGAGGGCCAATTGAGCAGTACTTC
CDR3 protein: CASSFWGGPIEQYF

V gene: TRBV5-1
J gene: TRBJ2-7
D gene: .
clone size: .
CDR3 length: 14
CDR3 DNA: TGCGCCAGCAGCTCGGAAGGGATCTCCTACGAGCAGTACTTC
CDR3 protein: CASSSEGISYEQYF

V gene: TRBV2
J gene: TRBJ2-4
D gene: TRBD1
clone size: .
CDR3 length: 13
CDR3 DNA: TGTGCCAGCAGAGGGGACAGCAAAAACATTCAGTACTTC
CDR3 protein: CASRGDSKNIQYF

V gene: TRBV27
J gene: TRBJ2-3
D gene: TRBD1
clone size: .
CDR3 length: 18
CDR3 DNA: TGTGCCAGCAGTTACCAACTACCAGGGACAGGGCGTCCCGATACGCAGTATTTT
CDR3 protein: CASSYQLPGTGRPDTQYF

V gene: TRBV12-5
J gene: TRBJ1-1
D gene: .
clone size: .
CDR3 length: 16
CDR3 DNA: TGTGCTAGTGGTTTGATTACAGGGCGAGAGAGGACTGAAGCTTTCTTT
CDR3 protein: CASGLITGRERTEAFF

V gene: TRBV19
J gene: TRBJ1-1
D gene: .
clone size: .
CDR3 length: 13
CDR3 DNA: TGTGCCAGTAGTATCGGGACGAACACTGAAGCTTTCTTT
CDR3 protein: CASSIGTNTEAFF

V gene: TRBV5-6
J gene: TRBJ2-5
D gene: .
clone size: few
CDR3 length: 15
CDR3 DNA: TGTGCCAGCAGCTTGGTGGGTGGGAGGCAAGAGACCCAGTACTTC
CDR3 protein: CASSLVGGRQETQYF

V gene: TRBV19
J gene: TRBJ2-7
D gene: TRBD1
clone size: .
CDR3 length: 15
CDR3 DNA: TGTGCCAGTAGTATACAGGGACAGGGTAGGGACGAGCAGTACTTC
CDR3 protein: CASSIQGQGRDEQYF

V gene: TRBV6-6
J gene: TRBJ1-2
D gene: TRBD1
clone size: once
CDR3 length: 15
CDR3 DNA: TGTGCCAGCAGCAACGGTGGACAGGGAAACTATGGCTACACCTTC
CDR3 protein: CASSNGGQGNYGYTF

V gene: TRBV5-1
J gene: TRBJ1-1
D gene: .
clone size: .
CDR3 length: 16
CDR3 DNA: TGCGCCAGCAGCTTGGACGGGGGCAGGATGAACACTGAAGCTTTCTTT
CDR3 protein: CASSLDGGRMNTEAFF

V gene: TRBV18
J gene: TRBJ1-4
D gene: .
clone size: .
CDR3 length: 14
CDR3 DNA: TGTGCCAGCTCAACAGGGATGGTAGGGGAAAAACTGTTTTTT
CDR3 protein: CASSTGMVGEKLFF

V gene: TRBV4-3
J gene: TRBJ2-3
D gene: .
clone size: once
CDR3 length: 14
CDR3 DNA: TGCGCCAGCAGCCAAGATCCCCTAGCGAGTACGCAGTATTTT
CDR3 protein: CASSQDPLASTQYF

V gene: TRBV19
J gene: TRBJ1-5
D gene: TRBD1
clone size: .
CDR3 length: 16
CDR3 DNA: TGTGCCAGTAGCAAAAGCCGGGACAGGGCAACTCAGCCCCAGCATTTT
CDR3 protein: CASSKSRDRATQPQHF

V gene: TRBV29-1
J gene: TRBJ1-2
D gene: .
clone size: once
CDR3 length: 12
CDR3 DNA: TGCAGCGTTGGGGACCTTCGGGGAGGCTACACCTTC
CDR3 protein: CSVGDLRGGYTF

V gene: TRBV5-1
J gene: TRBJ2-1
D gene: TRBD2
clone size: .
CDR3 length: 15
CDR3 DNA: TGCGCCAGCAGCTTGGGAGCGGGAGAATACAATGAGCAGTTCTTC
CDR3 protein: CASSLGAGEYNEQFF

V gene: TRBV7-2
J gene: TRBJ2-3
D gene: .
clone size: .
CDR3 length: 12
CDR3 DNA: TGTGCCAGCAGCTCCCGTTCGGATACGCAGTATTTT
CDR3 protein: CASSSRSDTQYF

V gene: TRBV30
J gene: TRBJ2-7
D gene: .
clone size: .
CDR3 length: 13
CDR3 DNA: TGTGCCTGGGGCGGACGGGTCTCCTACGAGCAGTACTTC
CDR3 protein: CAWGGRVSYEQYF

V gene: TRBV14
J gene: TRBJ2-7
D gene: TRBD1
clone size: .
CDR3 length: 16
CDR3 DNA: TGTGCCAGCAGCCAAGATTTCCGGACAGGGGGCAACGAGCAGTACTTC
CDR3 protein: CASSQDFRTGGNEQYF

V gene: TRBV6-1
J gene: TRBJ2-2
D gene: .
clone size: once
CDR3 length: 15
CDR3 DNA: TGTGCCAGCAGTGAAGGGGCCTTAAACACCGGGGAGCTGTTTTTT
CDR3 protein: CASSEGALNTGELFF

V gene: TRBV27
J gene: TRBJ1-5
D gene: .
clone size: .
CDR3 length: 14
CDR3 DNA: TGTGCCAGCAGTTTAGGGTTAGGAGGACAGCCCCAGCATTTT
CDR3 protein: CASSLGLGGQPQHF